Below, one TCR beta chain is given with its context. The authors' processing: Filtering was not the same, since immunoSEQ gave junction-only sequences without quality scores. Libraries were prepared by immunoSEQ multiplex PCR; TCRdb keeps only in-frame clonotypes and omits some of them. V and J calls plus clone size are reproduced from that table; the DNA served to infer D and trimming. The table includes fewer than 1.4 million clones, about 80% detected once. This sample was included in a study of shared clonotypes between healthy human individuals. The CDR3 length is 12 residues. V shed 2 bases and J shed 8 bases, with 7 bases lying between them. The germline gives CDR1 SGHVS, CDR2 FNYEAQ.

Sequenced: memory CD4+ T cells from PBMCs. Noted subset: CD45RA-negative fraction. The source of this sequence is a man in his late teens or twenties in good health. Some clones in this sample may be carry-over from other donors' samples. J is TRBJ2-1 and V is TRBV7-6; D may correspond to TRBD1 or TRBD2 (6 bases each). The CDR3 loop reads CASSLRGDEQFF. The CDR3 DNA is TGTGCCAGCAGCTTAAGGGGGGATGAGCAGTTCTTC.